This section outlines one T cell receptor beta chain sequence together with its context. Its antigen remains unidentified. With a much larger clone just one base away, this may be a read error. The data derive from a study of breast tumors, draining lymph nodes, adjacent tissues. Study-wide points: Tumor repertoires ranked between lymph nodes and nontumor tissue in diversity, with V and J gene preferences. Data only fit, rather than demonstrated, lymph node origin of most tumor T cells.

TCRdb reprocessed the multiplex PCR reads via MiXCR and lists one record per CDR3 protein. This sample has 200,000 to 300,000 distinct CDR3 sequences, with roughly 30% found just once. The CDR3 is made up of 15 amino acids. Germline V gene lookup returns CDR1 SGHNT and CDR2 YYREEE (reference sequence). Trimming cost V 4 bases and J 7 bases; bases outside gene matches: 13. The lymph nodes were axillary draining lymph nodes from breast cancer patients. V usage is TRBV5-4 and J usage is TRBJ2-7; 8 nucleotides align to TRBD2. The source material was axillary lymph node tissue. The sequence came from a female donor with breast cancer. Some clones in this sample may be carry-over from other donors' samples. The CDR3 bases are TGTGCCAGCAGCCCCGGAGTAGCAGCGGGAGTAGAGCAGTACTTC. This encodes CASSPGVAAGVEQYF.